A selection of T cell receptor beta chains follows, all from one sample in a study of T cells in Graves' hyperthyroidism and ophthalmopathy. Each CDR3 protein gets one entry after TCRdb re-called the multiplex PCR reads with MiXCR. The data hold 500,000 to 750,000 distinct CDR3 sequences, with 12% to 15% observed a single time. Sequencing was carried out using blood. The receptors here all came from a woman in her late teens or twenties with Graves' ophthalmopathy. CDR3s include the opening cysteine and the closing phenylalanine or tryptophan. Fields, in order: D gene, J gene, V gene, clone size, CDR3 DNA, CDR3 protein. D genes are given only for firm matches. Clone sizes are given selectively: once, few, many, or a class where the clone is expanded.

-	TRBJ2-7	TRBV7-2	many	TGTGCCAGCAGCTTAGATCCGGGTGGGGAGTCCTACGAGCAGTACTTC	CASSLDPGGESYEQYF
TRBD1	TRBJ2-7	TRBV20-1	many	TGCAGTGCTTCGGGACAGGGGGAGTACGAGCAGTACTTC	CSASGQGEYEQYF
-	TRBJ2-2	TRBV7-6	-	TGTGCCAGCAGCTTAGAGGGGGGGCATAGCACCGGGGAGCTGTTTTTT	CASSLEGGHSTGELFF
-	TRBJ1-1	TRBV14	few	TGTGCCAGCAGCCAAGGAACTAGCACTGAAGCTTTCTTT	CASSQGTSTEAFF
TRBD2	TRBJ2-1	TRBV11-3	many	TGTGCCAGCAGCTCCTGGACTAGCGAGCACAATGAGCAGTTCTTC	CASSSWTSEHNEQFF
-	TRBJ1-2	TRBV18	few	TGTGCCAGCTCACCACCTCACAGCCCAATATCTAACTATGGCTACACCTTC	CASSPPHSPISNYGYTF
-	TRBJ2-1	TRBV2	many	TGTGCCAGCAGTGAGGGCGGTAGGAATGAGCAGTTCTTC	CASSEGGRNEQFF
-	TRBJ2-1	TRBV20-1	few	TGCAGTGCTAGAGCCAGGAGCTCCTACAATGAGCAGTTCTTC	CSARARSSYNEQFF
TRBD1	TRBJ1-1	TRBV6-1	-	TGTGCCAGCACTCAGAGGGGGCGGGACACTGAAGCTTTCTTT	CASTQRGRDTEAFF
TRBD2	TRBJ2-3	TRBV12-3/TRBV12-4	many	TGTGCCAGCAGCCGCGGACTAGCGACTAGCACAGATACGCAGTATTTT	CASSRGLATSTDTQYF
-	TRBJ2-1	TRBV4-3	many	TGTGCCAGCAGCCAAGGGGCAGGGGCTTACAATGAGCAGTTCTTC	CASSQGAGAYNEQFF
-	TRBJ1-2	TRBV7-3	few	TGTGCCAGCAGCTTATTTGCTTCGGAAAAGGGCTACACCTTC	CASSLFASEKGYTF
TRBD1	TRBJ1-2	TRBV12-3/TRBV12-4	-	TGTGCCAGCGGTTTAGTGGACAGGGGCCTTTATGGCTACACCTTC	CASGLVDRGLYGYTF
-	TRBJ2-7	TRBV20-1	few	TGCAGTGCTAGAGCCGACCGGCGAACATTCTTATACGAGCAGTACTTC	CSARADRRTFLYEQYF
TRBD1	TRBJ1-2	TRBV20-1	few	TGCAGTGCTATTGGAGGGACAGGGGTCCTTTATGGCTACACCTTC	CSAIGGTGVLYGYTF
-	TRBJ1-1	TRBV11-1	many	TGTGCCAGCAGCTCCCAGATAACAAGGACTGAAGCTTTCTTT	CASSSQITRTEAFF
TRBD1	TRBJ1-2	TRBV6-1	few	TGTGCCAGCAGCGTACCGGGACAGGGGGACTATGGCTACACCTTC	CASSVPGQGDYGYTF